This T cell receptor (beta chain) was sequenced during a study of blood T cells in healthy people across ages. PCR was performed a second time for roughly 6 to 12 cycles using a sample-barcoded 5' primer and a J-beta primer mix. TCRdb used MiXCR to reprocess the 5' RACE reads, holding one entry per CDR3 protein. The table has under 800,000 distinct CDR3 sequences, roughly two fifths seen once. The V and J ends lost 3 bases and 7 bases, in that order; junction bases with no gene match: 9. The CDR3 sequence is 15 residues long. The V gene's germline CDR1 is DFQATT and CDR2 SNEGSKA (reference sequence). A few counts support this clonotype.

This sequence originates from a woman aged 55-70 years in good health. The gene calls are TRBV20-1 and TRBJ2-1, with 10 nucleotides matching TRBD2. Sequenced: blood. CDR3 nucleotides: TGCAGTGCTAGGGGCCTAGCGGGAGTAGAGAATGAGCAGTTCTTC. The encoded protein is CSARGLAGVENEQFF.